The source of this T cell receptor beta chain is a study of radiotherapy plus CTLA-4 blockade in lung cancer. Study-wide results and caveats: Early clone dynamics of blood T cells, plus interferon-beta, reportedly predicted response best. There was expansion of tumor-derived TCR clones in blood after radiotherapy plus ipilimumab.

The method was immunoSEQ multiplex PCR; TCRdb's version includes in-frame clones alone and lacks a portion of them. The data hold 85,000 to 100,000 clones, with about 78% observed a single time. Germline CDR1 reads MDHEN; CDR2 reads SYDVKM. After removal of 4 bases from V and 0 bases from J, the junction contained 8 bases not matched to a gene. The CDR3 is 16 amino acids. On this clone: What it recognizes is unknown.

Treatment of patients with chemo-refractory metastatic non-small-cell lung cancer consisted of focal radiation plus CTLA-4 blockade with ipilimumab. The chain employs TRBV28 and TRBJ1-2; 7 bases fit TRBD1. The sequencing used peripheral blood, collected from a patient treated with radiotherapy plus ipilimumab. This clonotype originated in a human donor with non-small cell lung cancer that progressed on radiotherapy plus ipilimumab. CDR3 region: CASSSQPGQTNYGYTF. CDR3 coding DNA: TGTGCCAGCAGTTCCCAACCGGGACAGACTAACTATGGCTACACCTTC.